This T cell receptor (beta chain) was obtained from a study of tumor and adjacent non-tumor tissue in lung cancer. As for the study in general: Stage I to III disease affected 10 men and roughly five women aged roughly 31 to 85.

Findings and caveats of the study: In normal lung, the top 100 clones were significantly more dominant than in tumor.

RNA was extracted from bulk tissue without any cell sorting. A modified ARM-PCR protocol with three rounds of nested PCR amplified TCRbeta. TCRdb reanalysed the multiplex PCR reads using MiXCR and keeps one entry per CDR3 protein. The sample carries about 110,000 distinct CDR3 sequences, 75% recorded once. This CDR3 contains 15 residues. Germline values: CDR1 SGHNT, CDR2 YENEEA. Details on this clonotype: Its antigen is not known. One junction end disagrees with the germline gene, perhaps due to a read error.

V gene TRBV11-3 combines with J gene TRBJ2-7; TRBD1 matches at 8 bases. This TCR was sampled from a woman aged 55 to 70 with non-small cell lung cancer. The sequencing sample was made of lung tumor tissue. The CDR3 is CASSLDGTGSYEQHF. CDR3 in DNA: TGTGCCAGCAGCTTAGACGGGACAGGTTCCTACGAGCAGCATTTC.